This is a list of T cell receptor beta chains from one sample in a study of CD4 T cells in relation to SARS-CoV-2 and coronaviruses. These receptors have no known antigen. Produced via immunoSEQ multiplex PCR; TCRdb's table is partial and in-frame only. The sample lists tens of thousands of clones, about 75% occurring once. Sequencing input: CD4+ T cells from PBMCs, cultured in vitro. The receptors were gathered from a human donor in good health. CDR3s include the opening cysteine and the closing phenylalanine or tryptophan. Fields, in order: clone size, V gene, D gene, J gene, CDR3 DNA, CDR3 protein. D genes are given only for firm matches. The listing skips clone size in some rows; elsewhere it reads once, few, many or a size class.

-	TRBV30	-	TRBJ2-7	TGTGCCTGGAGTGTACTACGGGCAGCTAAAACCTACGAGCAGTACTTC	CAWSVLRAAKTYEQYF
-	TRBV27	TRBD1	TRBJ2-5	TGTGCCAGCAGTTTATCTTGGCACAGGGGAGAGACCCAGTACTTC	CASSLSWHRGETQYF
-	TRBV5-1	-	TRBJ2-7	TGCGCCAGCAGCTTAGACAGGCACTGGTACGAGCAGTACTTC	CASSLDRHWYEQYF
-	TRBV12-5	-	TRBJ1-1	TGTGCTAGTGGCTCAACCTCTATGAACACTGAAGCTTTCTTT	CASGSTSMNTEAFF
-	TRBV27	-	TRBJ2-7	TGTGCCAGCAGCCAATTGGGTGCTATCTACGAGCAGTACTTC	CASSQLGAIYEQYF
-	TRBV21-1	-	TRBJ1-2	TGTGCCAGCAGGCCGGGACAGCCAACCTATGGCTACACCTTC	CASRPGQPTYGYTF
-	TRBV25-1	TRBD1	TRBJ1-2	TGTGCCAGCAGTGAAGGTACAGGGGGCCACTATGGCTACACCTTC	CASSEGTGGHYGYTF
-	TRBV19	-	TRBJ2-2	TGTGCCAGTAGTAGGGGCCGAGGCACCGGGGAGCTGTTTTTT	CASSRGRGTGELFF
few	TRBV18	-	TRBJ2-1	TGTGCCAGCTCACCACCGGGTTCATTAGACAGCAATGAGCAGTTCTTC	CASSPPGSLDSNEQFF
-	TRBV2	TRBD2	TRBJ2-5	TGTGCCGGTGGGCTAGCGGTATACCAAGAGACCCAGTACTTC	CAGGLAVYQETQYF
few	TRBV9	-	TRBJ2-1	TGTGCCAGCAGCCCCCATGGGGTCTACAATGAGCAGTTCTTC	CASSPHGVYNEQFF
-	TRBV24-1	TRBD1	TRBJ1-1	TGTGCCACCAGTGAAGGGACAGGGTATGGAGCTTTCTTT	CATSEGTGYGAFF
-	TRBV7-9	-	TRBJ1-1	TGTGCCAGCAGCGGCGGCACGGACACTGAAGCTTTCTTT	CASSGGTDTEAFF
-	TRBV25-1	TRBD2	TRBJ2-2	TGTGCCAGCAGTCACGGGGGAGGGGATACCGGGGAGCTGTTTTTT	CASSHGGGDTGELFF
-	TRBV6-1	-	TRBJ1-5	TGTGCCAGCAGTGATATGGGTCAAGGGGGTCAGCCCCAGCATTTT	CASSDMGQGGQPQHF
few	TRBV19	-	TRBJ1-3	TGTGCCAGTAGCCCTTCCGGGCAGCCTATCTCTGGAAACACCATATATTTT	CASSPSGQPISGNTIYF
-	TRBV11-2	TRBD2	TRBJ2-7	TGTGCCAGCAGCTTAGGACTAGCGCGGGACGAGCAGTACTTC	CASSLGLARDEQYF
-	TRBV19	-	TRBJ2-6	TGTGCCAGTAGTATAGTGGCGGGACACCTCTCTGGGGCCAACGTCCTGACTTTC	CASSIVAGHLSGANVLTF
-	TRBV3-1/TRBV3-2	-	TRBJ1-6	TGTGCCAGCAGCCAAGTAGGGGAAGTCCACTTT	CASSQVGEVHF
-	TRBV28	-	TRBJ2-7	TGTGCCAGCATGAATTATGAGGGCGGTCTCGAGCAGTACTTC	CASMNYEGGLEQYF
few	TRBV2	-	TRBJ2-7	TGTGCCAGCAGCTTCTCCTACGAGCAGTACTTC	CASSFSYEQYF
-	TRBV6-5	-	TRBJ2-1	TGTGCCAGCAGTTTAGGGAGCTCCTACAATGAGCAGTTCTTC	CASSLGSSYNEQFF
few	TRBV25-1	TRBD1	TRBJ2-1	TGTGCCAGCAGTGAATATAGACAGGGCAATGAGCAGTTCTTC	CASSEYRQGNEQFF